This T cell receptor (beta chain) was obtained from a study of early T cells in non-severe SARS-CoV-2 infection. The CDR3 covers 15 residues. The V gene's germline CDR1 is KGHSH and CDR2 LQKENI. Trimming shortened V by 2 bases and J by 0 bases, and 10 bases separated the two germline ends. Individual cDNA molecules received unique molecular identifiers during library preparation. TCRdb reprocessed the 5' RACE reads via MiXCR and lists one record per CDR3 protein. The sample consists of tens of thousands of distinct CDR3 sequences, roughly 12% of them appearing once. The chain links TRBV18 to TRBJ1-1; D uncertain. Sequences were derived from whole blood, sampled at baseline. This clonotype was obtained from an adult who was a healthcare worker with PCR-confirmed SARS-CoV-2 infection or an uninfected control (not recorded which). CDR3 sequence (DNA): TGTGCCAGCTCACCAGACCTTAATCTGAACACTGAAGCTTTCTTT. Its protein is CASSPDLNLNTEAFF.